This T cell receptor (beta chain) is drawn from a study of blood T cell repertoires in COVID-19. The CDR3 runs 15 residues. Germline lookup yields CDR1 MNHNS and CDR2 SASEGT. TCRdb's table, derived via immunoSEQ multiplex PCR, lists solely in-frame clones and lacks some. This sample has some 96,000 clones, with approximately 86% found just once. For this clone: A read error may produce the germline difference seen at one junction end.

The clonotype comes from an elderly man with acute or convalescent COVID-19. The V and J genes are TRBV6-1 and TRBJ1-5; 7 bases line up with TRBD1. Sequencing input: peripheral blood. The CDR3 protein is CASREDRVGNQPQHF. CDR3 in DNA: TGTGCCAGCAGGGAAGACAGGGTGGGCAATCAGCCCCAGCATTTT.